Listed below are T cell receptor beta chains from one sample, sequenced in a study of CD8 T cells in Susac syndrome. TCRdb re-analysed the immunoSEQ multiplex PCR reads in MiXCR, keeping a single row per CDR3 protein. The sample contains 130,000 or so distinct CDR3 sequences, roughly 96% of which appear only once. The sequenced material came from CD4+ T cells from PBMCs. The source of these receptors is a human donor with multiple sclerosis. Each CDR3 is given with its conserved first and last residue. Each record gives: CDR3 length, V gene, CDR3 protein.

13,TRBV20-1,CSADGSGTDTQYF
13,TRBV24-1,CATRGVKRGELFF
15,TRBV9,CASSVQGTGTGEPFF
16,TRBV20-1,CSARGLAGNRGYEQYF
17,TRBV9,CASTPSITDKSYNEQFF
11,TRBV6-5,CASSYAGEAFF
15,TRBV10-3,CAISDGGRAYYGYTF
14,TRBV4-1,CASSLSQGAGEQYF
13,TRBV7-2,CASAFGGQETQYF
17,TRBV9,CASSVGSRGPNTGELFF
13,TRBV27,CASRTNSGSPLHF
15,TRBV5-1,CASTGVGQGSAEAFF
11,TRBV6-6,CASGGAQPQHF
14,TRBV20-1,CSARDPPGAETQYF